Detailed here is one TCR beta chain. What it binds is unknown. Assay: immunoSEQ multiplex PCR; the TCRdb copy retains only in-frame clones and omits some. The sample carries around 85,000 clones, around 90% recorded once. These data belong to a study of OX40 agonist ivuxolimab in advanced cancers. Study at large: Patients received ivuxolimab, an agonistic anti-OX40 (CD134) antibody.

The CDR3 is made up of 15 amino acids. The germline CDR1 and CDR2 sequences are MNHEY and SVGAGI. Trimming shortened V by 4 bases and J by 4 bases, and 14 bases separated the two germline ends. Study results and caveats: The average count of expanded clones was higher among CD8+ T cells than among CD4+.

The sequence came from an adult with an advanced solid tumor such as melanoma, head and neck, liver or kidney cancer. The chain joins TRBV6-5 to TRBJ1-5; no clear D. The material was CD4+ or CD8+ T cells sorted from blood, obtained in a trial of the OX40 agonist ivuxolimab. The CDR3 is CASSLTRLGNQPQHF. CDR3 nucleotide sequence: TGTGCCAGCAGTTTGACCCGCTTAGGGAATCAGCCCCAGCATTTT.